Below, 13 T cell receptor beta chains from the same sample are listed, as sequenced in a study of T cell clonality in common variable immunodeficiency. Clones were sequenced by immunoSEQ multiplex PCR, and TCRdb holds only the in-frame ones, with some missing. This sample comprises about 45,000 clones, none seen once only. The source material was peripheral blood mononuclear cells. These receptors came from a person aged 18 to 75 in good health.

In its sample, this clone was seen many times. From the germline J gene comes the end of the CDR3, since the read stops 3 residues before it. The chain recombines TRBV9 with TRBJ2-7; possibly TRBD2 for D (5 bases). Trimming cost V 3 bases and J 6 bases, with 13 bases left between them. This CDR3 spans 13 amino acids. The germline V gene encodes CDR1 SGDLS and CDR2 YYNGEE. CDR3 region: CASSGLRRGEQYF. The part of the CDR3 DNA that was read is TGTGCCAGCAGCGGACTACGCCGGGGCGAG.

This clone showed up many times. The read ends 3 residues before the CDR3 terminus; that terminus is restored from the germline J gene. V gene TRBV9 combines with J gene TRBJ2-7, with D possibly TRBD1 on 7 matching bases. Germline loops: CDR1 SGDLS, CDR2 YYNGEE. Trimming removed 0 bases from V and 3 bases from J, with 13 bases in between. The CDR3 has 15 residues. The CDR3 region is CASSVAPGDSYEQYF. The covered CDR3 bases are TGTGCCAGCAGCGTAGCGCCGGGGGACAGCTACGAG.

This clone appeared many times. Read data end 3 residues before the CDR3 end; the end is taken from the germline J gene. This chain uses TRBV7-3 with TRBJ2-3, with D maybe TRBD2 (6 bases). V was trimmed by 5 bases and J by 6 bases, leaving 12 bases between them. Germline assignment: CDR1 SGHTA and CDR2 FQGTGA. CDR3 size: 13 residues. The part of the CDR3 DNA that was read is TGTGCCAGCAGCCCGGGACTGGCGGATACG. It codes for CASSPGLADT. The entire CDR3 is CASSPGLADTQYF.

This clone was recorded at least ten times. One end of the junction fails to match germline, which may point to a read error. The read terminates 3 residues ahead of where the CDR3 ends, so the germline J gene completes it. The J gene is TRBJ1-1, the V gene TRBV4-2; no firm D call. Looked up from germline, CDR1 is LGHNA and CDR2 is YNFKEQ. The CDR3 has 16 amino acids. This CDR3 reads CASSHGLLAQNTEAFF. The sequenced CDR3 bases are TGCGCCAGCAGCCATGGTCTATTAGCACAGAACACTGAA.

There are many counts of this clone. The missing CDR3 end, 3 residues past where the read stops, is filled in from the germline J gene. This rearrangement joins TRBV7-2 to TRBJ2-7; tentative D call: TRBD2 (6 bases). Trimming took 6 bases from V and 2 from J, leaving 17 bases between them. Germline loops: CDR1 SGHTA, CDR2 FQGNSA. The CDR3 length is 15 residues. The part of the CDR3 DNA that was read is TGTGCCAGCAGTTCCCTAGGCGGGGTGCCCTACGAG. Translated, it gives CASSSLGGVPYE. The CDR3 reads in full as CASSSLGGVPYEQYF. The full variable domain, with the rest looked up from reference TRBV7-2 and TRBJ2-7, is GAGVSQSPSNKVTEKGKDVELRCDPISGHTALYWYRQSLGQGLEFLIYFQGNSAPDKSGLPSDRFSAERTGGSVSTLTIQRTQQEDSAVYLCASSSLGGVPYEQYFGPGTRLTVT.

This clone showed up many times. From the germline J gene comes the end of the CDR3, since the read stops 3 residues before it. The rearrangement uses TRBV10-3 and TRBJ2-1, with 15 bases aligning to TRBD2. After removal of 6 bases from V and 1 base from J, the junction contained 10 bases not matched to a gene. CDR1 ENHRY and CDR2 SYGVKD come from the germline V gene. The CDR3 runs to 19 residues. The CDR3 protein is CAIRDGTSGRTESYNEQFF. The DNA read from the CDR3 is TGTGCCATCAGAGACGGGACTAGCGGGAGGACCGAATCCTACAATGAG.

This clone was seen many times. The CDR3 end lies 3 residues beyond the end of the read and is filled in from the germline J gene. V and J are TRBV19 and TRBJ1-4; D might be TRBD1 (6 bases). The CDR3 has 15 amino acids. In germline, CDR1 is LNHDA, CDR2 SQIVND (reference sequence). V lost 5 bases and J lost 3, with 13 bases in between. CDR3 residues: CASSEPGVANEKLFF. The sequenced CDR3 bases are TGTGCCAGTAGTGAACCAGGGGTCGCTAATGAAAAA.

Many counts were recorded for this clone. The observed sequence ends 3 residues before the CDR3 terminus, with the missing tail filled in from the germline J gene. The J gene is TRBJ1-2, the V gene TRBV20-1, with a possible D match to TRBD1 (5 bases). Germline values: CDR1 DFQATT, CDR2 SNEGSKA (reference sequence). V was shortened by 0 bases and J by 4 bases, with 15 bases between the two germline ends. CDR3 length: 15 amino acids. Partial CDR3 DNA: TGCAGTGCTAGAGATCTGGTTCGGGGGGTCTATGGC. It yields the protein CSARDLVRGVYG. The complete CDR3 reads CSARDLVRGVYGYTF.

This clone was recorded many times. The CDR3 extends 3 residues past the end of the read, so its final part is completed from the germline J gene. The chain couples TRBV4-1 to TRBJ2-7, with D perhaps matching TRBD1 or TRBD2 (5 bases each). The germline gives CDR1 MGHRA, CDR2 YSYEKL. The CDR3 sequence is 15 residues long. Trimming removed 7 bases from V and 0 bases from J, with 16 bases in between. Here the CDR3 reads CASNPAPGSSYEQYF. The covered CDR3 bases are TGCGCCAGCAACCCAGCCCCAGGGAGCTCCTACGAG.

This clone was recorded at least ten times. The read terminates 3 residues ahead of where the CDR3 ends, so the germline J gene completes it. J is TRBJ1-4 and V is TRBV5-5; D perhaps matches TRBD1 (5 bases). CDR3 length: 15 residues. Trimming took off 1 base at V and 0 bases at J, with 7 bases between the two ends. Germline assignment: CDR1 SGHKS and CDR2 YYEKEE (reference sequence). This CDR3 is CASSLIRATNEKLFF. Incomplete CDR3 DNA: TGTGCCAGCAGCTTGATCAGGGCAACTAATGAAAAA. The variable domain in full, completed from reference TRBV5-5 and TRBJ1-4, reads DAGVTQSPTHLIKTRGQQVTLRCSPISGHKSVSWYQQVLGQGPQFIFQYYEKEERGRGNFPDRFSARQFPNYSSELNVNALLLGDSALYLCASSLIRATNEKLFFGSGTQLSVL.

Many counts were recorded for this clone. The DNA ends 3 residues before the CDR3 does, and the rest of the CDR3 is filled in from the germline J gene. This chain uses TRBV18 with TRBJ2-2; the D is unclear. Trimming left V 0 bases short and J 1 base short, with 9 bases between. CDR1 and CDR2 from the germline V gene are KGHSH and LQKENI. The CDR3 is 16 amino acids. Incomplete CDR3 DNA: TGTGCCAGCTCACCACCCCAGACACTGAACACCGGGGAG. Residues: CASSPPQTLNTGE. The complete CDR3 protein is CASSPPQTLNTGELFF.

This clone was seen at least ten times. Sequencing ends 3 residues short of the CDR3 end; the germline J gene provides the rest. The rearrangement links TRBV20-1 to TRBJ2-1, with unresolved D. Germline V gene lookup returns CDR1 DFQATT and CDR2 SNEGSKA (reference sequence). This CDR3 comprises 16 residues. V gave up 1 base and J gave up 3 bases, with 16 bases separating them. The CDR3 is CSARVIRGHLYNEQFF. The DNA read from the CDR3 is TGCAGTGCTAGAGTGATTCGTGGCCACCTCTACAATGAG.

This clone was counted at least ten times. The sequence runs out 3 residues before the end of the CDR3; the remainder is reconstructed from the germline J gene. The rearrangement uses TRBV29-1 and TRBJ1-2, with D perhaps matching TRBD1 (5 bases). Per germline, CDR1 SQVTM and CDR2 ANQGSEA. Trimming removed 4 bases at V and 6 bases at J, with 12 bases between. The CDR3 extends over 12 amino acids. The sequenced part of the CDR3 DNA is TGCAGCGTTGTGGTGACAGTCGATGGC. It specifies CSVVVTVDG. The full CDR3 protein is CSVVVTVDGYTF.